A single sample gave rise to the 32 T cell receptor beta chains below, sequenced in a study of Ad26.COV2.S vaccination and SARS-CoV-2 variants. Generated by immunoSEQ multiplex PCR, the TCRdb table keeps only in-frame clones and is missing some. The table has about 350,000 clones, about 88% seen once; the top ten hold around 10%. The treatment: roughly 19 received Ad26.COV2.S at low or high dose, single or two shots; 5 received placebo; per-sample allocation not given. Samples came from day 63 after the first vaccine or placebo injection. The sequencing used peripheral blood, collected in a trial of Ad26.COV2.S vaccine versus placebo. All receptors derive from a person aged 18-60 years who received the Ad26.COV2.S COVID-19 vaccine or a placebo.

This clone has just a few counts. The V and J genes are TRBV24-1 and TRBJ2-1; D uncertain. This CDR3 has 14 residues. V was trimmed by 1 base and J by 14 bases, leaving 17 bases between them. Germline CDR1 reads KGHDR; CDR2 reads SFDVKD. Here the CDR3 reads CATSDFKKGYRKFF. The CDR3 bases are TGTGCCACCAGTGATTTTAAAAAGGGCTATAGGAAGTTCTTC.

The J gene is TRBJ2-5, the V gene TRBV24-1; TRBD1 agrees at 8 bases. V gave up 7 bases and J gave up 4 bases; unmatched junction bases: 4. This CDR3 spans 13 amino acids. Germline V gene data show CDR1 as KGHDR and CDR2 as SFDVKD. The CDR3 region is CATSAGTGETQYF. Written as DNA, the CDR3 is TGTGCCACCAGCGCCGGGACAGGAGAGACCCAGTACTTC.

The rearrangement links TRBV6-1 to TRBJ1-3; 10 positions agree with TRBD1. Looked up from germline, CDR1 is MNHNS and CDR2 is SASEGT. There are 16 residues in the CDR3. V dropped 4 bases and J dropped 4; count of bases not matched to a gene: 7. The CDR3 sequence: CASSGGQGGRGNTIYF. In DNA, the CDR3 is TGTGCCAGCAGTGGAGGACAGGGGGGAAGAGGAAACACCATATATTTT.

J is TRBJ2-5 and V is TRBV2; a possible D gene is TRBD2 (6 bases). The V end lost 0 bases, the J end lost 1 base, and 9 bases lay between the germline ends. Germline V gives CDR1 SNHLY, CDR2 FYNNEI. This CDR3 has 15 residues. In DNA, the CDR3 is TGTGCCAGCAGTGAAGCGCTGGGGGGCCAAGAGACCCAGTACTTC. Protein sequence: CASSEALGGQETQYF. Looking up the rest from reference TRBV2 and TRBJ2-5 gives the full variable domain: EPEVTQTPSHQVTQMGQEVILRCVPISNHLYFYWYRQILGQKVEFLVSFYNNEISEKSEIFDDQFSVERPDGSNFTLKIRSTKLEDSAMYFCASSEALGGQETQYFGPGTRLLVL.

The table lists this clone with a count of one. This chain connects TRBV7-2 to TRBJ2-6; D is undetermined. Trimming stripped 1 base from V and 2 bases from J, with 12 bases between. The CDR3 has 17 residues. From germline, CDR1 is SGHTA and CDR2 FQGNSA. The CDR3 region has the DNA TGTGCCAGCAGCTTAGGAGTTGTACGTCCTGGGGCCAACGTCCTGACTTTC. The encoded protein is CASSLGVVRPGANVLTF.

The rearrangement uses TRBV3-1 (or the pseudogene TRBV3-2) and TRBJ2-1; no reliable D call. Germline V gene sequence: CDR1 LGHDT, CDR2 YNNKEL (reference sequence). V lost 0 bases and J 2 bases, leaving 8 bases between the germline ends. The CDR3 is 15 residues long. DNA for the CDR3: TGTGCCAGCAGCCAAGAACGGGCCGCCTACAATGAGCAGTTCTTC. Its translation: CASSQERAAYNEQFF.

This sequence joins TRBV11-2 and TRBJ2-1, with D perhaps being TRBD1 or TRBD2 (5 bases each). This CDR3 contains 16 residues. Trimming pared 1 base from V and 5 bases from J, leaving 15 bases between. Looked up from germline, CDR1 is SGHAT and CDR2 is FQNNGV. DNA for the CDR3: TGTGCCAGCAGCTTAGTAGGGGTGTCGGGACACAATGAGCAGTTCTTC. Residues: CASSLVGVSGHNEQFF.

This rearrangement joins TRBV24-1 to TRBJ2-5; no definite D call. Germline CDR1 KGHDR, CDR2 SFDVKD. The CDR3 consists of 13 residues. Trimming left V 6 bases short and J 6 bases short, with 13 bases between. CDR3: CATSIGVGKTQYF. CDR3 in DNA: TGTGCCACCAGTATTGGGGTTGGGAAGACCCAGTACTTC.

The chain recombines TRBV28 with TRBJ1-2; possible D gene TRBD1, 6 bases. Germline assignment: CDR1 MDHEN and CDR2 SYDVKM. Trimming pared 6 bases from V and 1 base from J, leaving 9 bases between. The CDR3 has 13 amino acids. The CDR3 coding sequence is TGTGCCAGCAGGGGACACTTTAACTATGGCTACACCTTC. Its translation: CASRGHFNYGYTF.

The chain has TRBV6-5 and TRBJ2-5; 7 nucleotides line up with TRBD2. The CDR3 runs to 13 residues. Trimming took 2 bases from V and 5 from J; bases not matched to a gene: 2. Germline V gene sequence: CDR1 MNHEY, CDR2 SVGAGI. CDR3 DNA: TGTGCCAGCAGTTACGGGGGGGTGGAGACCCAGTACTTC. It specifies CASSYGGVETQYF.

CDR3 amino acids: CASSIPAVSYNEQFF. The CDR3 DNA follows: TGTGCCAGTAGTATTCCAGCGGTCTCCTACAATGAGCAGTTCTTC. V is TRBV19 and J is TRBJ2-1; D is perhaps TRBD2 (5 bases). V was cut by 3 bases and J by 0 bases, with 9 bases left in between. Per germline, CDR1 LNHDA and CDR2 SQIVND (reference sequence). The CDR3 covers 15 residues.

CDR3 protein: CASSLPGGYEQYF. As DNA, the CDR3 is TGTGCCAGCAGCTTGCCGGGAGGCTACGAGCAGTACTTC. V gene TRBV5-5 combines with J gene TRBJ2-7, with 7 bases lining up with TRBD2. Germline loops: CDR1 SGHKS, CDR2 YYEKEE (reference sequence). The CDR3 runs to 13 residues. V was pared by 1 base and J by 3 bases, with 1 base of the junction left unmatched.

This clone was seen just once. J is TRBJ1-6 and V is TRBV5-4, with no clear D. This CDR3 has 15 residues. Trimming shortened V by 4 bases and J by 0 bases, and 8 bases separated the two germline ends. Germline assignment: CDR1 SGHNT and CDR2 YYREEE (reference sequence). The CDR3 nucleotides are TGTGCCAGCAGCCCAGGAAGCTCCTATAATTCACCCCTCCACTTT. Its protein product is CASSPGSSYNSPLHF. The full variable domain, with the rest looked up from reference TRBV5-4 and TRBJ1-6, is ETGVTQSPTHLIKTRGQQVTLRCSSQSGHNTVSWYQQALGQGPQFIFQYYREEENGRGNFPPRFSGLQFPNYSSELNVNALELDDSALYLCASSPGSSYNSPLHFGNGTRLTVT.

This clone was found many times. The chain couples TRBV5-5 to TRBJ2-7, with no clear D. Trimming pared 2 bases from V and 6 bases from J, leaving 12 bases between. The V gene's germline CDR1 is SGHKS and CDR2 YYEKEE (reference sequence). CDR3 length: 13 amino acids. CDR3 loop: CASSFTPVREQYF. The CDR3 DNA is TGTGCCAGCAGCTTCACTCCCGTCCGCGAGCAGTACTTC.

This rearrangement joins TRBV4-3 to TRBJ1-6; TRBD1 might be the D (6 bases). Germline V gene data show CDR1 as LGHNA and CDR2 as YSLEER. V was clipped by 1 base and J by 5 bases, with 12 bases between them. The CDR3 consists of 16 residues. CDR3 sequence reads: CASSQANRVDNSPLHF. The CDR3 DNA sequence: TGCGCCAGCAGCCAAGCCAACAGGGTCGATAATTCACCCCTCCACTTT.

The chain has TRBV7-2 and TRBJ2-6; D gene unclear. V lost 2 bases and J 1 base, leaving 9 bases between the germline ends. Looked up from germline, CDR1 is SGHTA and CDR2 is FQGNSA. CDR3 length: 16 amino acids. In DNA, the CDR3 is TGTGCCAGCAGCTTAAAGGGTGGGTCTGGGGCCAACGTCCTGACTTTC. It yields the protein CASSLKGGSGANVLTF.

The gene calls are TRBV27 and TRBJ2-2; TRBD1 agrees at 7 bases. The CDR3 loop spans 15 amino acids. The J segment lost 5 bases and the V segment lost 5 bases, leaving 8 bases of the junction unmatched. Germline V gene data show CDR1 as MNHEY and CDR2 as SMNVEV (reference sequence). DNA of the CDR3: TGTGCCAGCAGTCCCTATCAACAGGGGACCGGGGAGCTGTTTTTT. It encodes CASSPYQQGTGELFF.

The chain employs TRBV4-3 and TRBJ2-7; no clear D. Germline V gives CDR1 LGHNA, CDR2 YSLEER. The V end was cut by 0 bases, the J end by 6 bases, with 12 bases between. The CDR3 is made up of 14 amino acids. CDR3 amino acids: CASSQDLASAEQYF. CDR3 nucleotide sequence: TGCGCCAGCAGCCAAGATCTCGCTAGTGCCGAGCAGTACTTC.

This clone came up once. The rearrangement uses TRBV4-2 and TRBJ2-7; maybe TRBD2 (5 bases). Germline V gene sequence: CDR1 LGHNA, CDR2 YNFKEQ. The ends were cut back, 0 bases at V and 7 bases at J, with 16 bases in the middle. This CDR3 comprises 15 residues. The CDR3 loop is CASSQENRRSSEQYF. CDR3 bases: TGTGCCAGCAGCCAAGAGAATAGGAGGAGTTCTGAGCAGTACTTC.

V gene TRBV12-3 or TRBV12-4 combines with J gene TRBJ1-2; D ambiguous. V lost 6 bases to trimming and J lost 6 bases, with 11 bases between them. This CDR3 spans 12 amino acids. CDR3 sequence reads: CASSPGIDGYTF. The CDR3, as DNA: TGTGCCAGCAGCCCCGGGATCGATGGCTACACCTTC.

This clone was counted a single time. The chain joins TRBV5-1 to TRBJ2-1, with 8 bases identical to TRBD2. After removal of 0 bases from V and 8 bases from J, the junction contained 10 bases not matched to a gene. The CDR3 contains 16 residues. The germline CDR1 and CDR2 sequences are SGHRS and YFSETQ. The CDR3 loop reads CASSLGGTRIGDEQFF. The CDR3 DNA sequence: TGCGCCAGCAGCTTGGGAGGGACTAGAATTGGGGATGAGCAGTTCTTC.

The chain combines TRBV6-5 with TRBJ1-2, with TRBD1 matching 7 bases. Per the germline V gene, CDR1 is MNHEY and CDR2 is SVGAGI. V lost 6 bases to trimming and J lost 5 bases; unmatched junction nucleotides: 9. The CDR3 has 14 residues. The CDR3 protein is CASSLSGQRYGYTF. DNA of the CDR3: TGTGCCAGCAGCCTTTCGGGACAGAGATATGGCTACACCTTC.

The rearrangement uses TRBV3-1 (or the pseudogene TRBV3-2) and TRBJ2-7; 8 positions agree with TRBD1. V was clipped by 1 base and J by 0 bases; unmatched bases: 23. Germline CDR1 and CDR2: LGHDT and YNNKEL (reference sequence). CDR3 length: 22 amino acids. This CDR3 is CASSQGPNYRDRSFWDSYEQYF. The CDR3 bases are TGTGCCAGCAGCCAAGGCCCAAATTACCGGGACAGGTCGTTTTGGGACTCCTACGAGCAGTACTTC.

This sequence joins TRBV5-1 and TRBJ2-3; 11 bases are shared with TRBD2. J lost 0 bases, V lost 5 bases, and 5 bases had no gene match. Germline CDR1 reads SGHRS; CDR2 reads YFSETQ. This CDR3 is 16 amino acids long. The CDR3 sequence is CASSERTSGSTDTQYF. Written as DNA, the CDR3 is TGCGCCAGCAGTGAACGGACTAGCGGGAGCACAGATACGCAGTATTTT.

This clone was recorded only once. The genes are TRBV28 and TRBJ2-3; 8 bases fit TRBD2. This CDR3 is 15 amino acids long. The V segment lost 6 bases and the J segment 2 bases; nucleotides outside the gene matches: 7. Germline values: CDR1 MDHEN, CDR2 SYDVKM. CDR3 sequence (DNA): TGTGCCAGCAGCTCGCTAGCGGGCCACACAGATACGCAGTATTTT. The encoded protein is CASSSLAGHTDTQYF.

This clone appeared once. The chain carries TRBV4-1 and TRBJ2-6, with 8 positions matching TRBD1. CDR3 length: 19 residues. Germline CDR1 MGHRA, CDR2 YSYEKL. The ends lost 4 bases at V and 4 bases at J; junction bases unmatched: 15. CDR3 coding DNA: TGCGCCAGCAGCCCCGGACGACAGGGGAGTTCTTCAGGGGCCAACGTCCTGACTTTC. Protein sequence: CASSPGRQGSSSGANVLTF.

The chain couples TRBV7-2 to TRBJ2-5, with D possibly being TRBD1 (6 bases). CDR3 length equals 14 residues. Germline V gene data show CDR1 as SGHTA and CDR2 as FQGNSA. Trimming removed 5 bases at V and 7 bases at J, with 17 bases between. Written as DNA, the CDR3 is TGTGCCAGCAGCCCATGGACAGAGAGGGGGACCCAGTACTTC. Protein: CASSPWTERGTQYF.

The gene calls are TRBV25-1 and TRBJ2-7; 7 bases map to TRBD1. The CDR3 extends over 15 amino acids. Germline V gene lookup returns CDR1 MGHDK and CDR2 SYGVNS. V gave up 6 bases and J gave up 1 base; unmatched junction bases: 9. Here the CDR3 reads CASRSIQGSSYEQYF. CDR3 in DNA: TGTGCCAGCAGATCAATACAGGGGTCGTCCTACGAGCAGTACTTC.

V and J are TRBV4-1 and TRBJ2-3; TRBD1 matches at 8 bases. CDR3 length: 16 residues. CDR1 is MGHRA and CDR2 is YSYEKL in the germline V gene. V shed 4 bases and J 6 bases; nucleotides not matched to a gene: 12. In DNA form, the CDR3 reads TGCGCCAGCAGCCGACCAAGCCAGGGGGCATTGGATACGCAGTATTTT. It encodes CASSRPSQGALDTQYF.

The chain has TRBV5-6 and TRBJ1-1, with 12 bases fitting TRBD1. Germline V CDR1 and CDR2: SGHDT, YYEEEE. The CDR3 covers 17 residues. The ends lost 3 bases at V and 5 bases at J; junction bases unmatched: 11. For the CDR3, the DNA is TGTGCCAGCAGCTCCGCCGGGACAGGGGGCGGGTGGACTGAAGCTTTCTTT. Translated, it gives CASSSAGTGGGWTEAFF.

This clone was seen more than once but under ten times. This chain connects TRBV7-2 to TRBJ1-1; no reliable D call. V was cut by 4 bases and J by 6 bases, with 12 bases left in between. CDR3 size: 13 residues. CDR1 SGHTA and CDR2 FQGNSA come from the germline V gene. The CDR3 is CASSSGLTPEAFF. As DNA, the CDR3 is TGTGCCAGCAGCTCCGGCCTGACCCCTGAAGCTTTCTTT.

This chain uses TRBV5-6 with TRBJ2-1, with 14 bases lining up with TRBD2. Germline V gene sequence: CDR1 SGHDT, CDR2 YYEEEE. This CDR3 has 14 residues. With V trimmed by 4 bases and J by 10 bases, 4 bases remained unmatched. The CDR3 reads CASSPGLAGDEQFF. DNA of the CDR3: TGTGCCAGCAGCCCGGGACTAGCGGGAGACGAGCAGTTCTTC.